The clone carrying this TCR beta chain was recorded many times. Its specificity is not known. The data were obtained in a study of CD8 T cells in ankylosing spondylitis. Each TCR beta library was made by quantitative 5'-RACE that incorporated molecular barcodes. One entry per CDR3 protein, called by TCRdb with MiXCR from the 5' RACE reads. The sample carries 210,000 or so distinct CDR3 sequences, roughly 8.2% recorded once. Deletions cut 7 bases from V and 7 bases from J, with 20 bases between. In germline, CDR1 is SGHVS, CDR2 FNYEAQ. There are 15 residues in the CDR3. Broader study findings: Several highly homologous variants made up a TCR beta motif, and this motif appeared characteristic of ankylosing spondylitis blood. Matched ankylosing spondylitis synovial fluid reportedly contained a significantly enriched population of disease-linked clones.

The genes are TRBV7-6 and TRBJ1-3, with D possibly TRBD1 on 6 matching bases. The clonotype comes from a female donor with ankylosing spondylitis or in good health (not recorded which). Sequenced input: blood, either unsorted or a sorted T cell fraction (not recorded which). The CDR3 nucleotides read TGTGCCAGCACCGACCGACAGGTCGCTAGTAACACCATATATTTT. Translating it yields CASTDRQVASNTIYF.